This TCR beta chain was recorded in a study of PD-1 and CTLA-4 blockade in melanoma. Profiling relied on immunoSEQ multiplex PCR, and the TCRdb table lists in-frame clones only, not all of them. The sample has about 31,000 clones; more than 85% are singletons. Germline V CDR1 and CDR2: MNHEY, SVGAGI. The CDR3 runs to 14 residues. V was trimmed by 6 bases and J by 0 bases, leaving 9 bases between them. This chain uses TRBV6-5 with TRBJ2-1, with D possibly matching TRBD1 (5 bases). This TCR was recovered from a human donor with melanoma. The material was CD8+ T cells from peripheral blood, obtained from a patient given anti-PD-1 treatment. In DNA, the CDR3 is TGTGCCAGCAGACAGGAGAGCTCCTACAATGAGCAGTTCTTC. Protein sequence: CASRQESSYNEQFF.